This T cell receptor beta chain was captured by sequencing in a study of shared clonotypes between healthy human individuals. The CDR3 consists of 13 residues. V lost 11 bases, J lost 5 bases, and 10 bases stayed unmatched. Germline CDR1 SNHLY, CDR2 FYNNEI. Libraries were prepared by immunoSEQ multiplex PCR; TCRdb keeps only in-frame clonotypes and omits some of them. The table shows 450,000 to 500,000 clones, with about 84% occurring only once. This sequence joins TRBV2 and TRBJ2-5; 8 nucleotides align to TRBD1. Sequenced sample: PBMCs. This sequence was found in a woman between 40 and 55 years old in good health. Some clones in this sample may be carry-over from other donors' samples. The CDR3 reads CASDRGSYETQYF. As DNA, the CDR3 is TGTGCCTCTGACAGGGGTTCGTATGAGACCCAGTACTTC.